These 15 T cell receptor beta chains came from one sample sequenced in a study of shared clonotypes between healthy human individuals. TCRdb's copy holds only in-frame clones and misses some; the assay was immunoSEQ multiplex PCR. Of 180,000 or so clones detected, 90% to 95% appear once; the ten largest clones hold 0.067%. The sample comprised naive CD4+ T cells sorted from blood. Subset indicated: CD45RA+ positively selected. The origin of the receptors is a woman aged 30 to 39 in good health.

The chain couples TRBV28 to TRBJ2-7; TRBD1 is a possible D gene (6 bases). Germline CDR1 and CDR2: MDHEN and SYDVKM. This CDR3 has 14 amino acids. V lost 6 bases and J lost 1, with 13 bases in between. The CDR3 region is CASRAGTPSYEQYF. CDR3 in DNA: TGTGCCAGCAGGGCCGGGACACCTTCCTACGAGCAGTACTTC. Using reference TRBV28 and TRBJ2-7 for the parts outside the CDR3, the full variable domain is DVKVTQSSRYLVKRTGEKVFLECVQDMDHENMFWYRQDPGLGLRLIYFSYDVKMKEKGDIPEGYSVSREKKERFSLILESASTNQTSMYLCASRAGTPSYEQYFGPGTRLTVT.

This clone was counted once. The chain combines TRBV19 with TRBJ1-1; TRBD1 matches at 9 bases. CDR1 LNHDA and CDR2 SQIVND come from the germline V gene (reference sequence). The CDR3 is 13 residues long. With V trimmed by 8 bases and J by 3 bases, 4 bases remained unmatched. CDR3 protein: CASGTGLDTEAFF. The CDR3 DNA reads as TGTGCCAGTGGGACAGGGCTAGACACTGAAGCTTTCTTT. Full variable domain (remainder filled in from reference TRBV19 and TRBJ1-1): DGGITQSPKYLFRKEGQNVTLSCEQNLNHDAMYWYRQDPGQGLRLIYYSQIVNDFQKGDIAEGYSVSREKKESFPLTVTSAQKNPTAFYLCASGTGLDTEAFFGQGTRLTVV.

The chain carries TRBV5-4 and TRBJ2-7; unclear D gene. The CDR3 sequence is 13 residues long. The V end was cut by 1 base, the J end by 6 bases, with 11 bases between. The V gene's germline CDR1 is SGHNT and CDR2 YYREEE (reference sequence). CDR3 sequence reads: CASSLFRRREQYF. CDR3 sequence (DNA): TGTGCCAGCAGCTTGTTTCGCAGGCGCGAGCAGTACTTC.

The chain links TRBV13 to TRBJ2-7, with 11 positions matching TRBD2. Germline V gene data show CDR1 as PRHDT and CDR2 as FYEKMQ (reference sequence). The CDR3 is 19 amino acids. Trimming removed 4 bases from V and 2 bases from J; junction bases left unmatched: 16. CDR3 sequence (DNA): TGTGCCAGCAGCTCCCAGGTTGGCGCTAGCGGGAGGTTCACCTACGAGCAGTACTTC. This codes for CASSSQVGASGRFTYEQYF.

The chain joins TRBV4-1 to TRBJ1-6; D perhaps matches TRBD1 (6 bases). V dropped 1 base and J dropped 9 bases, with 16 bases sitting between them. This CDR3 has 16 residues. Germline loops: CDR1 MGHRA, CDR2 YSYEKL. The CDR3 region is CASSQAYTGSGSPLHF. The CDR3 DNA reads TGCGCCAGCAGCCAAGCCTATACAGGGTCCGGTTCACCCCTCCACTTT.

In its sample, this clone was seen once. The genes are TRBV11-2 and TRBJ1-6; 10 nucleotides align to TRBD1. V was pared by 5 bases and J by 9 bases, with 10 bases of the junction left unmatched. Germline V gives CDR1 SGHAT, CDR2 FQNNGV. The CDR3 runs 16 residues. CDR3 nucleotides: TGTGCCAGCAGCAGGGGCGAGACAGGGGGCGGTTCACCCCTCCACTTT. Its protein is CASSRGETGGGSPLHF. The full variable domain, rest sourced from reference TRBV11-2 and TRBJ1-6, is EAGVAQSPRYKIIEKRQSVAFWCNPISGHATLYWYQQILGQGPKLLIQFQNNGVVDDSQLPKDRFSAERLKGVDSTLKIQPAKLEDSAVYLCASSRGETGGGSPLHFGNGTRLTVT.

The chain employs TRBV6-6 and TRBJ2-7; D tentatively fits TRBD1 or TRBD2 (5 bases each). Germline lookup yields CDR1 MNHNY and CDR2 SVGAGI (reference sequence). Trimming pared 4 bases from V and 2 bases from J, leaving 12 bases between. The CDR3 has 14 amino acids. The CDR3 nucleotides are TGTGCCAGCAGTTTCAGGGAGCGGACCTACGAGCAGTACTTC. Translated: CASSFRERTYEQYF.

This clone was counted a few times. The chain has TRBV2 and TRBJ2-7, with D unresolved. CDR3 length equals 13 residues. The germline V gene encodes CDR1 SNHLY and CDR2 FYNNEI. V gave up 4 bases and J gave up 3 bases, with 10 bases separating them. The CDR3 DNA reads TGTGCCAGCAGTGTAAACGGAAACTACGAGCAGTACTTC. It is translated as CASSVNGNYEQYF.

The genes are TRBV4-1 and TRBJ2-2; D gene uncertain. This CDR3 has 18 amino acids. Trimming cost V 0 bases and J 3 bases, with 17 bases left between them. Germline CDR1 is MGHRA and CDR2 is YSYEKL. The CDR3 region is CASSQDFGFLADTGELFF. Written as DNA, the CDR3 is TGCGCCAGCAGCCAAGATTTTGGGTTCCTCGCCGACACCGGGGAGCTGTTTTTT.

The genes are TRBV6-1 and TRBJ2-7, with D tentatively TRBD1 (5 bases). V lost 3 bases and J 5 bases, leaving 20 bases between the germline ends. The CDR3 is 16 amino acids. CDR1 and CDR2 from the germline V gene are MNHNS and SASEGT. CDR3: CASSDWVTGKGDEQYF. In nucleotides, the CDR3 is TGTGCCAGCAGTGATTGGGTCACCGGTAAAGGGGACGAGCAGTACTTC.

This chain links TRBV28 with TRBJ1-5; D is unresolved. The V end lost 6 bases, the J end lost 5 bases, and 11 bases lay between the germline ends. The germline V gene has CDR1 MDHEN and CDR2 SYDVKM. The CDR3 covers 13 residues. CDR3 sequence: CASSPDRDQPQHF. The CDR3 coding sequence is TGTGCCAGCAGCCCTGACCGCGATCAGCCCCAGCATTTT.

The rearrangement links TRBV5-6 to TRBJ2-5; D perhaps matches TRBD1 (6 bases). CDR3 length: 14 amino acids. Germline V gives CDR1 SGHDT, CDR2 YYEEEE. Trimming removed 2 bases from V and 5 bases from J, with 13 bases in between. CDR3 protein: CASSFLDSPETQYF. The CDR3 DNA reads TGTGCCAGCAGCTTTTTGGACAGCCCTGAGACCCAGTACTTC.

The chain combines TRBV2 with TRBJ2-1, with TRBD2 as a possible D gene (7 bases). The germline V and J ends were trimmed by 2 bases and 4 bases, with 12 bases remaining between them. The CDR3 extends over 15 amino acids. Germline CDR1 and CDR2: SNHLY and FYNNEI. CDR3 DNA: TGTGCCAGCAGTGAATCGAGCGGGACATACAATGAGCAGTTCTTC. Its protein product is CASSESSGTYNEQFF.

On this clone: The sample holds other DNA sequences that translate to the same CDR3. The V gene is TRBV6-5, the J gene TRBJ2-7; TRBD1 agrees at 7 bases. V lost 0 bases, J lost 3 bases, and 2 bases stayed unmatched. The germline gives CDR1 MNHEY, CDR2 SVGAGI. The CDR3 sequence is 14 residues long. CDR3 residues: CASSYSGQDYEQYF. CDR3 sequence (DNA): TGTGCCAGCAGTTACTCAGGACAGGACTACGAGCAGTACTTC.

The chain combines TRBV6-5 with TRBJ1-1; a weak D match, TRBD1 (5 bases). The CDR3 is 15 residues long. The germline gives CDR1 MNHEY, CDR2 SVGAGI. V dropped 0 bases and J dropped 1 base, with 9 bases sitting between them. The CDR3 loop is CASSYSRDRNTEAFF. The CDR3 DNA follows: TGTGCCAGCAGTTACTCACGGGACCGGAACACTGAAGCTTTCTTT.